Sequencing of this T cell receptor (beta chain) was carried out in a study of T-cell memory formation after mild COVID-19. Study-level information: There were largely donor-specific TCR clusters.

Study findings and constraints: A balance of CD4 and CD8 characterized clones contracting day 15 to 85, whereas later expanders leaned CD4+. Cross-reactive memory appears to have joined, as suggested by some responding clones showing up in pre-infection memory. SARS-CoV-2 specificity of second-wave clones peaking day 37 was unconfirmed.

The V end lost 7 bases, the J end lost 4 bases, and 17 bases lay between the germline ends. Germline V CDR1 and CDR2: MNHNS, SASEGT. This CDR3 is built from 15 residues. TCRdb reprocessed the 5' RACE reads via MiXCR and lists one record per CDR3 protein. The top ten clones hold around 8.1% of a sample with about 430,000 distinct CDR3 sequences, less than 25% of them seen once. A note on this clonotype: Its matching antigen is unknown.

The origin of this receptor is an adult woman who had mild COVID-19 (a few samples of this study predate the infection). Cell type and time point are not known. The genes are TRBV6-1 and TRBJ2-1, with D perhaps TRBD1 or TRBD2 (5 bases each). Specimen: PBMCs or a T cell subset sorted from them (not recorded which). CDR3 in DNA: TGTGCCAGCACCGATAGGGGACGGACATACAATGAGCAGTTCTTC. Its translation: CASTDRGRTYNEQFF.